This T cell receptor (beta chain) emerged from a study of shared clonotypes between healthy human individuals. CDR3 length equals 10 residues. Germline assignment: CDR1 SEHNR and CDR2 FQNEAQ (reference sequence). Between the trimmed V and J ends, which lost 11 bases and 6 bases, there was a span of 10 bases. The deep-level immunoSEQ assay was used. Several immunoSEQ plates received, in even portions, the genomic DNA of each subset. Using immunoSEQ multiplex PCR, the repertoire was profiled, and TCRdb retains in-frame clones only, with some absent. The repertoire has around 2.1 million clones, 85% to 95% of them found once; the top ten carry around 1.7%. Positive CCR7 selection of CD45RO-negative cells yielded the naive CD8 cells, and terminally differentiated effector memory CD45RA+ cells were excluded. The study drew all its donors from Caucasian adults living in Nashville, Tennessee.

This sequence joins TRBV7-9 and TRBJ1-1; a possible D gene is TRBD1 (5 bases). The clonotype comes from a man aged 18 to 30 in good health. Some clones in this sample may be carry-over from other donors' samples. The sequenced material came from naive CD8+ T cells from PBMCs. The DNA of the CDR3 is TGTGCCTGGGGGGGGGCTGAAGCTTTCTTT. This translates into CAWGGAEAFF. The full variable domain, in which reference TRBV7-9 and TRBJ1-1 provide the parts outside the CDR3, is DTGVSQNPRHKITKRGQNVTFRCDPISEHNRLYWYRQTLGQGPEFLTYFQNEAQLEKSRLLSDRFSAERPKGSFSTLEIQRTEQGDSAMYLCAWGGAEAFFGQGTRLTVV.